Listed here is a single TCR beta chain. There is no known antigen for this receptor. Per-base quality was not reported, and no clone a single base away is much larger than it. The entry originates in a study of shared clonotypes between healthy human individuals (dated by TCRdb to about 2020). Study-wide context: A few men and a couple of women, aged 18 to 49 years, made up the cohort. Blood TCR repertoires of about 5 healthy adults were deeply sequenced to estimate repertoire size and the extent of clonotype sharing between individuals. Libraries were prepared and TCR repertoires were sequenced by different laboratories using diverse techniques, in order to increase sequencing depth and limit assay-specific biases. Each donor's leukapheresis produced roughly between roughly 0.85 and 10 billion PBMCs. For each donor, three plates each were used for CD4 naive and CD4 memory, two plates were used for CD8 naive, and one plate was used for CD8 memory. General findings and caveats noted by the study authors: The small number of donors limited the genetic and exposure-history diversity represented. Estimated clonotype richness was generally larger for naive than for memory subsets. Sharing across several donors was observed for about 5% of naive CD4, less than 4% of naive CD8, 2% to 2.5% of memory CD4, and roughly 0.4% of memory CD8 clonotypes. Rarefaction of sorted-subset datasets indicated incomplete sequencing despite the large sequencing depth. Sampling was restricted to blood, and TCR repertoires in tissues likely differ from the TCR repertoires found in blood. Compared with non-shared clonotypes, clonotypes shared by all four sorted-subset donors had higher generation probabilities. Pairwise subsampling led to the expectation that sequencing depth would affect the degree of clonotype sharing among donors.

The CDR3 starts with the cysteine, ends with the phenylalanine, and has 11 residues. The retained sequence is limited to the CDR3, 33 bases, with the frame set at the first base. From the germline V gene, CDR1 is MDHEN and CDR2 is SYDVKM. V is cut by 4 bases and J by 14 bases, and the space between the germline ends is 13 bases. TCR CDR3 regions were amplified from genomic DNA by multiplex PCR using the deep immunoSEQ assay. For each cell subset, the extracted genomic DNA was distributed evenly across all wells of several immunoSEQ 96-well plates, and each plate served as one replicate. For sorted subsets, about 0.2 ug genomic DNA, equal to 30,000 or so T cell genomes, was loaded into each replicate PCR. Purified libraries were quantified with a Qubit 3.0 fluorometer, sized on a Bioanalyzer 2100, and re-quantified with the KAPA Library Quantification kit. A separate single-read 150-cycle Illumina NextSeq 550 flow cell was used to sequence each immunoSEQ 96-well plate. Processing in the source paper ran as follows. Because only junctional sequences without quality scores were contained in the immunoSEQ output, filtering matching that applied to full-length reads could not be performed. To assign V/J genes and CDR3, sequences were annotated using PyIR, a Python wrapper for IgBLAST v1.9, with IMGT germline references. Reads were filtered out if the reads had weak V/J assignments (E-value above 1e-6), no CDR3, stop codons, out-of-frame junctions, or ambiguous translated residues. A V3J clonotype was defined by an identical inferred V gene, J gene, and CDR3 amino acid sequence. To compute the percentage overlap between repertoires, the number of shared unique clonotypes was divided by the size of the smaller repertoire. Three approaches were used to assess repertoire richness: RTK rarefaction, the Chao1 estimator, and Recon v2.1 estimates of unobserved clonotypes. Generation probabilities were computed with OLGA for all TCRbeta clonotypes obtained by the gDNA method from a few donors. In TCRdb, the immuneACCESS table is reduced to in-frame sequences with V and J assigned. These tables do not hold every clone; where another copy was compared, an unresolved V gene accounts for under half, and the others remain unexplained. Clone size and the V and J calls come from that table; the DNA yielded D and trimming. In this sample the table shows some 2,100,000 clones, almost 96% of which occur a single time. Roughly 0.13% of the sample lies in the top ten.

The donors were healthy, HIV-negative adults with no recently reported acute infections or vaccinations. All donors were Caucasian adults living in Nashville, Tennessee, USA. CD4+ T cells were enriched through magnetic negative selection, after which naive cells were positively selected on CD45RA and the remaining negative fraction served as the memory subset. Blood was collected by leukapheresis, and PBMCs were isolated by Ficoll-Histopaque density gradient centrifugation and then cryopreserved in liquid nitrogen vapor phase. Purity and quantity of every magnetically sorted T cell population were checked by analytical flow cytometry. Each sorted fraction had its genomic DNA isolated and then quantified by UV absorbance on a Nanodrop 2000c.

The sequence was collected from a man between 18 and 35 years old in good health. What was sequenced was naive CD4+ T cells sorted from blood. Read against the paper, the sample's cell subset or site label means: CD45RA+ positively selected. The chain is assembled from TRBV28 and TRBJ2-3, with no confidently assigned D gene. The encoded CDR3 is CASSSGLVPYF. The base sequence is TGTGCCAGCAGTTCTGGGCTAGTGCCGTATTTT.